These T cell receptor beta chains were read from a single sample in a study of blood T cell repertoires in COVID-19. Generated by immunoSEQ multiplex PCR, the TCRdb table keeps only in-frame clones and is missing some. The table shows fewer than 400,000 clones, with around 85% occurring only once. The sequencing input was PBMCs or T cells enriched from blood (not recorded which). These receptors all come from a woman aged 30 to 39 who had been exposed to COVID-19. CDR3s include the opening cysteine and the closing phenylalanine or tryptophan. The order of the fields is clone size, J gene, D gene, V gene, CDR3 DNA, CDR3 protein. A D gene is named only where the DNA matches it firmly. Only part of the rows carry a size: once, few, many, or a class if the clone is expanded.

. TRBJ2-7 . TRBV7-9 TGTGCCAGCAGCTTTAGCAGGGGACACGAGCAGTACTTC CASSFSRGHEQYF
. TRBJ2-3 . TRBV4-2 TGTGCCAGCAGCCAAGAAGGCGACTTTTTTGGTGATACGCAGTATTTT CASSQEGDFFGDTQYF
. TRBJ2-3 . TRBV21-1 TGTGCCAGCAGAATCCACCGTTTAGCGGGCTCCACAGATACGCAGTATTTT CASRIHRLAGSTDTQYF
. TRBJ1-2 . TRBV7-6 TGTGCCAGCAGCCTCGACACGACCTATCTGGATGGCTACACCTTC CASSLDTTYLDGYTF
. TRBJ2-1 . TRBV9 TGTGCCAGCAGCGTAGAAATCCGACAAAGCAACAATGAGCAGTTCTTC CASSVEIRQSNNEQFF
. TRBJ2-3 TRBD1 TRBV7-9 TGTGCCAGCAGCTCAAGGACAGGATGGGATACGCAGTATTTT CASSSRTGWDTQYF
few TRBJ1-6 . TRBV28 TGTGCCAGCAGTTTATCCTATCCAAGTAGGGGGTCACCCCTCCACTTT CASSLSYPSRGSPLHF
. TRBJ1-1 . TRBV18 TGTGCCAGCTCCACGGAGGGAGTGGACACTGAAGCTTTCTTT CASSTEGVDTEAFF
. TRBJ2-2 TRBD2 TRBV4-1 TGCGCCAGCAGCCAAGTTAGCGGGAGCTACACCGGGGAGCTGTTTTTT CASSQVSGSYTGELFF
. TRBJ2-3 TRBD1 TRBV6-5 TGTGCCAGCACCGCCCGGACAGGTCAATATTTT CASTARTGQYF
few TRBJ2-7 TRBD2 TRBV5-1 TGCGCCAGCTCGGTCGGACTAGCGGGATACGAGCAGTACTTC CASSVGLAGYEQYF
. TRBJ1-2 . TRBV7-9 TGTGCCAGCAGCTTAGCTATGACAGCCTCCTCCTATGGCTACACCTTC CASSLAMTASSYGYTF